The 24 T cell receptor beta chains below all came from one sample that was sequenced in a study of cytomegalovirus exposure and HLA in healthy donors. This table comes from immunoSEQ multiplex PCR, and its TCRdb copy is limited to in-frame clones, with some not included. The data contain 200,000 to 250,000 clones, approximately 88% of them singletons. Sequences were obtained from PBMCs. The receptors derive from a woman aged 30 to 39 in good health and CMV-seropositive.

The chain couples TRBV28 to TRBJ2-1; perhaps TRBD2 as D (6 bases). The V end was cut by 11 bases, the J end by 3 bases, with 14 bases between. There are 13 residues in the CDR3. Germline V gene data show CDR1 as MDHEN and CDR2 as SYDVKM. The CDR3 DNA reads TGTGCCTCCCAAGGGGAGGACTACAATGAGCAGTTCTTC. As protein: CASQGEDYNEQFF. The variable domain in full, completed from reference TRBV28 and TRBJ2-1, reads DVKVTQSSRYLVKRTGEKVFLECVQDMDHENMFWYRQDPGLGLRLIYFSYDVKMKEKGDIPEGYSVSREKKERFSLILESASTNQTSMYLCASQGEDYNEQFFGPGTRLTVL.

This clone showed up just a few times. The CDR3 reads CASSQDNPTIQYF. DNA for the CDR3: TGCGCCAGCAGCCAAGATAACCCTACCATTCAGTACTTC. V is TRBV4-1 and J is TRBJ2-4; D gene ambiguous. CDR1 and CDR2 (germline): MGHRA, YSYEKL. V was shortened by 0 bases and J by 9 bases, with 9 bases between the two germline ends. The CDR3 consists of 13 residues.

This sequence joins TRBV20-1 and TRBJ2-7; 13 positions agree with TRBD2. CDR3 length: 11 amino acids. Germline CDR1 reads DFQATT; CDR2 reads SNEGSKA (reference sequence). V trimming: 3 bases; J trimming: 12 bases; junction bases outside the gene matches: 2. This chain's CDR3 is CSARTSGRLYF. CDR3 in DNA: TGCAGTGCTAGGACTAGCGGGAGGCTGTACTTC.

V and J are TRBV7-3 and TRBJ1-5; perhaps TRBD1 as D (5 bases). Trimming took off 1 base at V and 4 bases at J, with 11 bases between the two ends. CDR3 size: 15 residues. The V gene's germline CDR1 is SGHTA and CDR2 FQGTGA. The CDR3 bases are TGTGCCAGCAGCTTAAAAGGGGTGGGAAATCAGCCCCAGCATTTT. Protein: CASSLKGVGNQPQHF.

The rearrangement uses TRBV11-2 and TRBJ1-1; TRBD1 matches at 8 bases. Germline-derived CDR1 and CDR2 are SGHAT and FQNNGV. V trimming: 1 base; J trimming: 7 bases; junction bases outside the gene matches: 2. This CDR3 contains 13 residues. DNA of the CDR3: TGTGCCAGCAGCTTAGCTGGACAGGGTGAAGCTTTCTTT. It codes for CASSLAGQGEAFF.

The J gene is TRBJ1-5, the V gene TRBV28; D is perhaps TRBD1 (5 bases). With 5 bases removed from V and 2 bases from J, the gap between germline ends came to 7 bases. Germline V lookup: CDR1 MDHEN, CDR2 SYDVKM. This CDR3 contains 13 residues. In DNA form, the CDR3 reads TGTGCCAGCAGTCAGGGAGGCAATCAGCCCCAGCATTTT. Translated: CASSQGGNQPQHF.

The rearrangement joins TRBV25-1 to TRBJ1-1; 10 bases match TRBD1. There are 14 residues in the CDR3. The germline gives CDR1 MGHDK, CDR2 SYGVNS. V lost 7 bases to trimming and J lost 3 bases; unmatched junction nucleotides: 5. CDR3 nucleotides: TGTGCCAGCACCACCGGACAGGGGGACACTGAAGCTTTCTTT. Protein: CASTTGQGDTEAFF.

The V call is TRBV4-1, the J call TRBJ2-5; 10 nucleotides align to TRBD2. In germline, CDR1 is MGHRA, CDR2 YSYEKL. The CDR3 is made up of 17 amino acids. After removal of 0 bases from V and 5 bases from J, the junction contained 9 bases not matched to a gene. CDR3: CASSQDSGSGRRETQYF. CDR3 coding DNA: TGCGCCAGCAGCCAAGATAGCGGTAGCGGGAGGAGGGAGACCCAGTACTTC.

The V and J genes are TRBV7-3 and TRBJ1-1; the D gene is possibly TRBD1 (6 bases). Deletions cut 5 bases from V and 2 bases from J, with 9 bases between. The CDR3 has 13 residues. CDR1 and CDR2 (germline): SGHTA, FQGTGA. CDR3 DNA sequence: TGTGCCAGCAGCCCACAGGGTAACACTGAAGCTTTCTTT. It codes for CASSPQGNTEAFF.

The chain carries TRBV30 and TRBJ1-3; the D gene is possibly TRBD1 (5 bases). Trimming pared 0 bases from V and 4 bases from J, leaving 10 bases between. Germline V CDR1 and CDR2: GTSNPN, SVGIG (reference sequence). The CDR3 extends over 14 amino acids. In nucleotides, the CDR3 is TGTGCCTGGAGTGTTGGGGGGTCCGGAAACACCATATATTTT. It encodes CAWSVGGSGNTIYF.

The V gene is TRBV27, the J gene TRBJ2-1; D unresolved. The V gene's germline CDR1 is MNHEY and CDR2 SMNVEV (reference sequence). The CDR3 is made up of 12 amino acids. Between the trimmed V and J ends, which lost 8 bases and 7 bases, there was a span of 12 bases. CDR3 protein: CASASNFNEQFF. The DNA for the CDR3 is TGTGCCAGCGCTTCTAACTTTAATGAGCAGTTCTTC.

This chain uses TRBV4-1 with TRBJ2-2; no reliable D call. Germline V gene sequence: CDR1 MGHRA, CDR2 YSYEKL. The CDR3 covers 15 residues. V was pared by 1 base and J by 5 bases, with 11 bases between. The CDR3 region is CASSQVLTVTGELFF. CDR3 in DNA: TGCGCCAGCAGCCAAGTTTTAACAGTGACCGGGGAGCTGTTTTTT.

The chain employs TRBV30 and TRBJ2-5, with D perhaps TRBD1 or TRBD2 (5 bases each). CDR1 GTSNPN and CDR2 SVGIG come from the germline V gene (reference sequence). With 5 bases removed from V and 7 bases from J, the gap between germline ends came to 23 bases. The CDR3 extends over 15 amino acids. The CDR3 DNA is TGTGCCTGGCACGAACTCGGGACCGAAGTTTCGACCCAGTACTTC. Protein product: CAWHELGTEVSTQYF. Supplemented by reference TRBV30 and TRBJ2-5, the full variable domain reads SQTIHQWPATLVQPVGSPLSLECTVEGTSNPNLYWYRQAAGRGLQLLFYSVGIGQISSEVPQNLSASRPQDRQFILSSKKLLLSDSGFYLCAWHELGTEVSTQYFGPGTRLLVL.

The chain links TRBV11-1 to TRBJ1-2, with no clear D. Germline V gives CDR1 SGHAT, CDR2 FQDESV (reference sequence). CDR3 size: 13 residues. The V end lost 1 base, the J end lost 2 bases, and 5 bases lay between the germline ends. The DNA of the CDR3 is TGTGCCAGCAGCTTAGACATGAACTATGGCTACACCTTC. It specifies CASSLDMNYGYTF.

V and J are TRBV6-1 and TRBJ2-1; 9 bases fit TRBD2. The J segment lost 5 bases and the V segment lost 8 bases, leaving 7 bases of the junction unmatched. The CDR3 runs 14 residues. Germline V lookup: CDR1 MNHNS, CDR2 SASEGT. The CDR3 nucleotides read TGTGCCAGCCGATCTAGCGGGAACAACAATGAGCAGTTCTTC. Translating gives CASRSSGNNNEQFF.

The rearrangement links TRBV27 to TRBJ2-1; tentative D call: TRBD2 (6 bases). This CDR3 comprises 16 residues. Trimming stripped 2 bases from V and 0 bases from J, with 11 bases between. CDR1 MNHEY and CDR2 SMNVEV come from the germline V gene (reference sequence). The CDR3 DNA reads TGTGCCAGCAGTTTAATGAGCGGGTACTCCTACAATGAGCAGTTCTTC. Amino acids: CASSLMSGYSYNEQFF.

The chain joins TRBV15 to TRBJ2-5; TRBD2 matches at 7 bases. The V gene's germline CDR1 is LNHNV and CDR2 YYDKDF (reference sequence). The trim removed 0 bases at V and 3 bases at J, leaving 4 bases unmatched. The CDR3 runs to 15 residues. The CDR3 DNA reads TGTGCCACCAGCAGAGATTTAGGACTAGAAGAGACCCAGTACTTC. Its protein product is CATSRDLGLEETQYF.

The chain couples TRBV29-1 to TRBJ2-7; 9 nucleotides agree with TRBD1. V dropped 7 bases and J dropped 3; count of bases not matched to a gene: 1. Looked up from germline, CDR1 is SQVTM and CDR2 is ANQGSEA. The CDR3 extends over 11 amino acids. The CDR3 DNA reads TGCAGCGCGGGACAGGGCTACGAGCAGTACTTC. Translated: CSAGQGYEQYF.

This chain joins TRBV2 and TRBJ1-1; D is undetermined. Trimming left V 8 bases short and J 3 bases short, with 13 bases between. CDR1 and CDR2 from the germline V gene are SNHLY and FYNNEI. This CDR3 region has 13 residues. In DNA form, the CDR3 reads TGTGCCAGCGGAAGGGAATTGGACACTGAAGCTTTCTTT. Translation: CASGRELDTEAFF. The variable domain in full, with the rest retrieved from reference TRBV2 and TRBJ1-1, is EPEVTQTPSHQVTQMGQEVILRCVPISNHLYFYWYRQILGQKVEFLVSFYNNEISEKSEIFDDQFSVERPDGSNFTLKIRSTKLEDSAMYFCASGRELDTEAFFGQGTRLTVV.

CDR3 DNA sequence: TGTGCCAGCAGCTCCGGGACTCGCACAGATACGCAGTATTTT. Translated: CASSSGTRTDTQYF. The chain combines TRBV9 with TRBJ2-3, with a possible D match to TRBD2 (6 bases). The CDR3 is 14 amino acids. The germline V and J ends were trimmed by 4 bases and 1 base, with 10 bases remaining between them. The germline V gene encodes CDR1 SGDLS and CDR2 YYNGEE.

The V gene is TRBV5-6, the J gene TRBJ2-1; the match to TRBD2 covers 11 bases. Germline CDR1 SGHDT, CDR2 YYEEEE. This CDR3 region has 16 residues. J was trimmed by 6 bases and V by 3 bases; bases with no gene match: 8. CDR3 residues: CASSSTTSGTINEQFF. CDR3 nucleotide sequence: TGTGCCAGCAGCTCGACGACTAGCGGGACGATCAATGAGCAGTTCTTC.

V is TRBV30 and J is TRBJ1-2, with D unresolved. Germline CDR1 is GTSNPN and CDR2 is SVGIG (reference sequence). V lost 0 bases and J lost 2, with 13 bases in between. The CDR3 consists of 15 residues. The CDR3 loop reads CAWSVRARRNYGYTF. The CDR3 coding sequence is TGTGCCTGGAGTGTACGGGCCAGAAGGAACTATGGCTACACCTTC.

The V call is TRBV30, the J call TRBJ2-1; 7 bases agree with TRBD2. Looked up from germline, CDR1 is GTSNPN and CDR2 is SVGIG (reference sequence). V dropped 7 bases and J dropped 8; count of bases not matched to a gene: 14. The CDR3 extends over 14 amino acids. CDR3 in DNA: TGTGCCTTAATGACTAGCCCGCCGTCGGATGAGCAGTTCTTC. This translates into CALMTSPPSDEQFF.

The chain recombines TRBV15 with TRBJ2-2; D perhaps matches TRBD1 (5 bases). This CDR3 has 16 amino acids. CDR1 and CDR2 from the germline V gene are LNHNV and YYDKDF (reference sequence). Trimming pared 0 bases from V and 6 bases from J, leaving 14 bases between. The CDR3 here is CATSRESGLVAGELFF. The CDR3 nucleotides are TGTGCCACCAGCAGAGAGTCAGGGTTGGTTGCCGGGGAGCTGTTTTTT.